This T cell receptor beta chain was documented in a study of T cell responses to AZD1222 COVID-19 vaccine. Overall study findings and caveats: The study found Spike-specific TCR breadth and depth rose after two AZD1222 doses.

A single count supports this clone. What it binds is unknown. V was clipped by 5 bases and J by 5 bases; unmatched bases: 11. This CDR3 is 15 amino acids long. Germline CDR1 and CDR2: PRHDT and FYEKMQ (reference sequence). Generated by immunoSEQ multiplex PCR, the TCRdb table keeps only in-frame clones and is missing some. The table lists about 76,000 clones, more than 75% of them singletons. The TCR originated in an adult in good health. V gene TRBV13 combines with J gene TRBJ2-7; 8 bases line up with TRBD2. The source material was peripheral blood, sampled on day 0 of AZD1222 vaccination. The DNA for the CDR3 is TGTGCCAGCAGCCCCGGCGGGGGGCTGAGGAACGAGCAGTACTTC. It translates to CASSPGGGLRNEQYF.